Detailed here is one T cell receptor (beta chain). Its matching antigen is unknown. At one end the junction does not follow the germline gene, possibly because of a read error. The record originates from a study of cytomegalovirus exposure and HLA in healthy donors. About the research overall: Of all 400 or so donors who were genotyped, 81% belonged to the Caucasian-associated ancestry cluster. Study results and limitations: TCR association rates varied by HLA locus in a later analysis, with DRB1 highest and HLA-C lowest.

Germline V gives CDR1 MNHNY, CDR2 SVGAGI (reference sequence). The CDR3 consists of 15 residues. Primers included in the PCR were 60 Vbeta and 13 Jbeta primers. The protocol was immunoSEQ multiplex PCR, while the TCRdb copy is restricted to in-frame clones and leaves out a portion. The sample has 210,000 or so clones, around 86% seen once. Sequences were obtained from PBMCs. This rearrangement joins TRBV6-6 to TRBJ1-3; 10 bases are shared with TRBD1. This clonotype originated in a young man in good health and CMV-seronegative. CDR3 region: CASSRGTGVGNAIYF. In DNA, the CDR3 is TGTGCCAGCAGCCGGGGGACAGGGGTTGGAAACGCCATATATTTT.